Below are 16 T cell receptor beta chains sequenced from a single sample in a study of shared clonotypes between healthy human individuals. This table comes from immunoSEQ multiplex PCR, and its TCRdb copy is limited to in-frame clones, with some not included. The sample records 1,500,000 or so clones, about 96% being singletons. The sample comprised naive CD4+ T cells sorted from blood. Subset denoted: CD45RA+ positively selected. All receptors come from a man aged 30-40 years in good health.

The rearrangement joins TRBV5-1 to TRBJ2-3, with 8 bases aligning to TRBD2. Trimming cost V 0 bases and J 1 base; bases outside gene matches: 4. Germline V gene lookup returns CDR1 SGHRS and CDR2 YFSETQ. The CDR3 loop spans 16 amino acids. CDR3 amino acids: CASSLGLTSGTDTQYF. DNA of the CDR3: TGCGCCAGCAGCTTGGGATTGACTAGCGGCACAGATACGCAGTATTTT.

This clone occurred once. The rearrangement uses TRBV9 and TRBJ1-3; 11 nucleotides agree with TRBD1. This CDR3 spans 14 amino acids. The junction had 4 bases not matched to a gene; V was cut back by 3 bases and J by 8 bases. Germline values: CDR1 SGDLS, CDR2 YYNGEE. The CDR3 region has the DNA TGTGCCAGCAGCGCCCGGGACAGGGGGGACACCATATATTTT. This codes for CASSARDRGDTIYF.

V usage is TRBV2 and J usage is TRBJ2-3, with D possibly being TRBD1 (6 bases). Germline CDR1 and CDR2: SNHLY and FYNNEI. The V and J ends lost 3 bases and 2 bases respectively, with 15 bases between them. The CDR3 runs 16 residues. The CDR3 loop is CASSDSGQGITDTQYF. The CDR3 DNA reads TGTGCCAGCAGTGATTCCGGGCAGGGGATCACAGATACGCAGTATTTT.

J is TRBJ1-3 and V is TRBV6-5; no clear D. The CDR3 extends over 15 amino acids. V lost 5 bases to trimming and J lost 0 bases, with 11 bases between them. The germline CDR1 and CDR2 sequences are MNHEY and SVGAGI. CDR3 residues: CASSRNSISGNTIYF. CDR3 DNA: TGTGCCAGCAGTCGAAACAGTATCTCTGGAAACACCATATATTTT.

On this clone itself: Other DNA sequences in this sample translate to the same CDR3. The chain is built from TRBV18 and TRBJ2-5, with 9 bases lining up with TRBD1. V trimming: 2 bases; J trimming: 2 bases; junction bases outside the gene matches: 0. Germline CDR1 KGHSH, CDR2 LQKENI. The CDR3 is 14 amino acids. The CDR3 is CASSPGTGQETQYF. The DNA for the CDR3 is TGTGCCAGCTCACCAGGGACAGGGCAAGAGACCCAGTACTTC.

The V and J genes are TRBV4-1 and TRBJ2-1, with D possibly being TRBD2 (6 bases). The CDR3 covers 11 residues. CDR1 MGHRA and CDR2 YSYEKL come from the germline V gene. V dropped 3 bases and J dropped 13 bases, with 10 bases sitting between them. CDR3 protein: CASSQAGFQFF. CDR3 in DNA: TGCGCCAGCAGCCAGGCGGGATTCCAGTTCTTC.

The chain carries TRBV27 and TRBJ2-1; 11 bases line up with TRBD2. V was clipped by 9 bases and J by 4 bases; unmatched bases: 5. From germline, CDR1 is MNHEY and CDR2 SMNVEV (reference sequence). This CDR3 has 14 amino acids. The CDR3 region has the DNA TGTGCCAGTCAAGGACTAGCGGGTTACAATGAGCAGTTCTTC. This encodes CASQGLAGYNEQFF.

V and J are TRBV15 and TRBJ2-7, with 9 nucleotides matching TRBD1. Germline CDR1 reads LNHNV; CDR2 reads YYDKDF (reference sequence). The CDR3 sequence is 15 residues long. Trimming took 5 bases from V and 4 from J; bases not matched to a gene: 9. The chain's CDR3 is CATSRDRVGRYEQYF. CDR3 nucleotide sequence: TGTGCCACCAGCCGGGACAGGGTTGGTAGGTACGAGCAGTACTTC.

In nucleotides, the CDR3 is TGTGCCAGCAGCTTAATGCCAACTGGACAGGGTCGTGGCTACACCTTC. Translated, it gives CASSLMPTGQGRGYTF. The rearrangement links TRBV7-3 to TRBJ1-2, with TRBD1 matching over 8 bases. Germline lookup yields CDR1 SGHTA and CDR2 FQGTGA. Trimming took 1 base from V and 7 from J; bases not matched to a gene: 11. This CDR3 contains 16 residues.

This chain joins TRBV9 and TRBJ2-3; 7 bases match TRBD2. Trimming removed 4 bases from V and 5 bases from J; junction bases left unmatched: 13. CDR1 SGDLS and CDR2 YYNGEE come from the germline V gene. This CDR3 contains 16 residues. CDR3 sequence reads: CASSLTSRRDGDTQYF. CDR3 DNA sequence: TGTGCCAGCAGCTTGACTAGCAGACGAGATGGAGATACGCAGTATTTT.

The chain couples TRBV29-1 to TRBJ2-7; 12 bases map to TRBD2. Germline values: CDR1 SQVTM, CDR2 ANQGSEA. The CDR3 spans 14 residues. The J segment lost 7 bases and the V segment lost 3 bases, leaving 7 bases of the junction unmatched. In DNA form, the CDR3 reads TGCAGCGTTGATCTTTGGCTAGCGGGAGGGGAGCAGTACTTC. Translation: CSVDLWLAGGEQYF.

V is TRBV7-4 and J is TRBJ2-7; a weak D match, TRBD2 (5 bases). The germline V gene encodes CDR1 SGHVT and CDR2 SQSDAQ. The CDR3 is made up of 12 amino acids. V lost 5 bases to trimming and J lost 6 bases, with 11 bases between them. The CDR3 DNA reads TGTGCCAGCAGCCACCCACGGGGCGAGCAGTACTTC. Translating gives CASSHPRGEQYF.

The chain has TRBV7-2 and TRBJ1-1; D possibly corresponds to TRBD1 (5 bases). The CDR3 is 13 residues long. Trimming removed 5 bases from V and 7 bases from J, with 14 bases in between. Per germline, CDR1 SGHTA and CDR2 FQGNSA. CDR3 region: CASSRRQSYEAFF. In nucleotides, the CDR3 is TGTGCCAGCAGCCGAAGACAGAGCTATGAAGCTTTCTTT.

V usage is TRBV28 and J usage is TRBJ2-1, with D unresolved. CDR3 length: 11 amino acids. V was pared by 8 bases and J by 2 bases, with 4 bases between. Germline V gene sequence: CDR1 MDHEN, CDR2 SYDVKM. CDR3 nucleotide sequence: TGTGCCAGCGGGACCTACAATGAGCAGTTCTTC. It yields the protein CASGTYNEQFF.

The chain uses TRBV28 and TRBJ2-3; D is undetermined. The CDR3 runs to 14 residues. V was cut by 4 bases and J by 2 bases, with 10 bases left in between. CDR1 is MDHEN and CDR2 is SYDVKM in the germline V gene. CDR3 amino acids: CASSSGRFTDTQYF. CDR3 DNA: TGTGCCAGCAGTTCGGGCAGGTTCACAGATACGCAGTATTTT.

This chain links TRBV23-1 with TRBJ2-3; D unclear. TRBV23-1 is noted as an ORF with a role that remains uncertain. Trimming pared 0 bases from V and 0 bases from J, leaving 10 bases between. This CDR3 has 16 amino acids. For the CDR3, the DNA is TGCGCCAGCAGTCAATCGGACGAGAACAGCACAGATACGCAGTATTTT. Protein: CASSQSDENSTDTQYF.